The 20 T cell receptor beta chains given below trace back to one sample, sequenced in a study of OX40 agonist ivuxolimab in advanced cancers. The assay was immunoSEQ multiplex PCR, and TCRdb's table has in-frame clones only and misses some. The data contain 70,000 to 95,000 clones, about 91% of them singletons. Sequenced here: CD4+ or CD8+ T cells sorted from blood, sampled in a trial of the OX40 agonist ivuxolimab. The receptors come from an adult with an advanced solid tumor such as melanoma, head and neck, liver or kidney cancer.

The gene calls are TRBV6-4 and TRBJ2-5; possibly TRBD2 for D (5 bases). CDR1 is MRHNA and CDR2 is SNTAGT in the germline V gene. Trimming cost V 5 bases and J 4 bases, with 11 bases left between them. This CDR3 has 13 residues. CDR3 sequence reads: CASSFREGETQYF. In DNA, the CDR3 is TGTGCCAGCAGTTTCCGGGAAGGAGAGACCCAGTACTTC.

The chain employs TRBV21-1 and TRBJ2-5. TRBV21-1 is tagged as a pseudogene. The CDR3 extends over 13 amino acids. The CDR3 DNA follows: TGTGCCAGCAGAAGGGCAGCCCAAGAGACCCAGTACTTC. Its protein product is CASRRAAQETQYF.

V is TRBV28 and J is TRBJ2-1, with D possibly TRBD1 on 6 matching bases. Germline-derived CDR1 and CDR2 are MDHEN and SYDVKM. With 3 bases removed from V and 0 bases from J, the gap between germline ends came to 9 bases. This CDR3 comprises 15 residues. CDR3 nucleotide sequence: TGTGCCAGCAGTTTGAGGGGGTTCTCCTACAATGAGCAGTTCTTC. Translation: CASSLRGFSYNEQFF.

A single count supports this clone. Likely a read error: the CDR3 ends without its conserved phenylalanine or tryptophan. It is unclear where the CDR3 begins or ends on the DNA, so no DNA is shown, and the CDR3 is as TCRdb lists it. This chain links TRBV5-1 with TRBJ1-2. The CDR3 is 8 residues long, ends included. Germline lookup yields CDR1 SGHRS and CDR2 YFSETQ. The CDR3 spells CASKAPPP.

The chain combines TRBV14 with TRBJ1-6, with D unclear. CDR1 and CDR2 from the germline V gene are SGHDN and FVKESK. With 4 bases removed from V and 11 bases from J, the gap between germline ends came to 12 bases. The CDR3 contains 13 residues. The CDR3 DNA reads as TGTGCCAGCAGCCGACGTAATCGGGCACCCCTCCACTTT. This gives the protein CASSRRNRAPLHF.

J is TRBJ2-2 and V is TRBV6-4, with TRBD1 as a possible D gene (5 bases). Trimming shortened V by 5 bases and J by 2 bases, and 9 bases separated the two germline ends. Germline V CDR1 and CDR2: MRHNA, SNTAGT. CDR3 length equals 14 residues. The CDR3 here is CASSKTANTGELFF. Here the CDR3 DNA reads TGTGCCAGCAGTAAGACAGCTAACACCGGGGAGCTGTTTTTT.

Details on this clone: At the DNA level, this CDR3 is encoded by other sequences in the same sample as well. The chain combines TRBV6-1 with TRBJ2-7; 8 bases align to TRBD2. Germline loops: CDR1 MNHNS, CDR2 SASEGT. The CDR3 runs 16 residues. J gave up 4 bases and V 4 bases, and 12 bases lay outside the gene matches. Written as DNA, the CDR3 is TGTGCCAGCAGTGGTCGGGGCACGGGGGGGACTTACGAGCAGTACTTC. Its translation is CASSGRGTGGTYEQYF.

This clone was counted once. The V gene is TRBV7-2, the J gene TRBJ2-4; D gene ambiguous. V was trimmed by 3 bases and J by 0 bases, leaving 9 bases between them. The CDR3 runs to 15 residues. The germline CDR1 and CDR2 sequences are SGHTA and FQGNSA. The CDR3 loop is CASSLTLLAKNIQYF. The CDR3 DNA follows: TGTGCCAGCAGCTTGACACTGCTAGCCAAAAACATTCAGTACTTC.

The V call is TRBV21-1, the J call TRBJ1-5; the table gives TRBD1 as D, unverified against the DNA. TRBV21-1 is annotated as a pseudogene. There are 16 residues in the CDR3. CDR3 in amino acids: CASSKAWQNSNQPQHF. The DNA for the CDR3 is TGTGCCAGCAGCAAAGCGTGGCAGAATAGCAATCAGCCCCAGCATTTT.

The chain has TRBV5-1 and TRBJ2-1; D gene ambiguous. This CDR3 has 15 amino acids. Germline CDR1 and CDR2: SGHRS and YFSETQ. Trimming cost V 2 bases and J 7 bases, with 16 bases left between them. CDR3 amino acids: CASSLENGRANEQFF. The CDR3 nucleotides read TGCGCCAGCAGCTTAGAAAACGGTCGTGCGAATGAGCAGTTCTTC.

Note on this clone: The junction does not match germline at one end; this may be a read error. V gene TRBV2 combines with J gene TRBJ2-2; 14 positions match TRBD2. Germline V gene data show CDR1 as SNHLY and CDR2 as FYNNEI. The length of the CDR3 is 18 residues. The CDR3 DNA reads as TGTGCCAGCAGGGAAGGACTAGCGGGAGGTAGATACACCGGGGAGCTGTTTTTT. Its protein product is CASREGLAGGRYTGELFF.

V is TRBV5-5 and J is TRBJ2-5; 10 positions agree with TRBD1. V shed 4 bases, J shed 5 bases, and the junction held 8 bases outside the gene matches. Germline V CDR1 and CDR2: SGHKS, YYEKEE (reference sequence). This CDR3 has 15 residues. The CDR3 DNA reads TGTGCCAGCAGCAGTCTCCGGGGACAGGGGGAGACCCAGTACTTC. This sequence encodes CASSSLRGQGETQYF.

This chain joins TRBV28 and TRBJ1-5; weak D call: TRBD1 (5 bases). The germline CDR1 and CDR2 sequences are MDHEN and SYDVKM. The V end lost 5 bases, the J end lost 4 bases, and 18 bases lay between the germline ends. CDR3 length: 16 amino acids. The CDR3 DNA reads TGTGCCAGCAGTACCCTTGGGACCTTTCTTAATCAGCCCCAGCATTTT. Residues: CASSTLGTFLNQPQHF.

This clone appeared a few times. The chain links TRBV19 to TRBJ1-2; D unclear. Germline V gives CDR1 LNHDA, CDR2 SQIVND (reference sequence). Trimming pared 2 bases from V and 6 bases from J, leaving 13 bases between. The CDR3 is 14 residues long. The CDR3 DNA sequence: TGTGCCAGTAGTATATCACGCGATTCGGATGGCTACACCTTC. This sequence encodes CASSISRDSDGYTF.

Only a few counts were recorded for this clone. The V gene is TRBV7-9, the J gene TRBJ1-2; D is uncertain. The V and J ends lost 4 bases and 7 bases respectively, with 16 bases between them. This CDR3 contains 14 residues. Germline CDR1 SEHNR, CDR2 FQNEAQ (reference sequence). In nucleotides, the CDR3 is TGTGCCAGCAGCTCGTTCCTTATGGGTGGTGGCTACACCTTC. The encoded protein is CASSSFLMGGGYTF.

The V gene is TRBV9, the J gene TRBJ2-1; the match to TRBD2 covers 11 bases. The CDR3 has 18 amino acids. The trim removed 2 bases at V and 4 bases at J, leaving 11 bases unmatched. From germline, CDR1 is SGDLS and CDR2 YYNGEE. CDR3 in DNA: TGTGCCAGCAGCGTCTCGGGGTTAGCGGGAGGGCCATACAATGAGCAGTTCTTC. Its translation is CASSVSGLAGGPYNEQFF.

The gene calls are TRBV19 and TRBJ2-7; tentative D call: TRBD1 (6 bases). Trimming left V 5 bases short and J 2 bases short, with 10 bases between. Germline values: CDR1 LNHDA, CDR2 SQIVND (reference sequence). The CDR3 loop spans 13 amino acids. CDR3 sequence: CASSEGQPYEQYF. Here the CDR3 DNA reads TGTGCCAGTAGTGAGGGACAACCCTACGAGCAGTACTTC.

This chain links TRBV4-1 with TRBJ2-5, with TRBD1 identical over 7 bases. The CDR3 is 13 amino acids. J was trimmed by 5 bases and V by 2 bases; bases with no gene match: 2. Germline lookup yields CDR1 MGHRA and CDR2 YSYEKL. The CDR3 reads CASSQQGVETQYF. As DNA, the CDR3 is TGCGCCAGCAGCCAACAGGGGGTTGAGACCCAGTACTTC.

V and J are TRBV4-2 and TRBJ2-3; 10 nucleotides agree with TRBD2. Germline V gives CDR1 LGHNA, CDR2 YNFKEQ. V was clipped by 8 bases and J by 2 bases; unmatched bases: 4. This CDR3 contains 14 residues. CDR3 coding DNA: TGTGCCAGCGGGCTAGCGGGAGTCACAGATACGCAGTATTTT. Translation: CASGLAGVTDTQYF.

This clone occurred once. The rearrangement uses TRBV5-1 and TRBJ2-3; 10 nucleotides align to TRBD2. J lost 4 bases, V lost 2 bases, and 16 bases had no gene match. Germline CDR1 SGHRS, CDR2 YFSETQ. This CDR3 region has 19 residues. Written as DNA, the CDR3 is TGCGCCAGCAGCTTTTCTTCTTTGGGGAGCGGGAGGGCCCCAGATACGCAGTATTTT. Protein sequence: CASSFSSLGSGRAPDTQYF.